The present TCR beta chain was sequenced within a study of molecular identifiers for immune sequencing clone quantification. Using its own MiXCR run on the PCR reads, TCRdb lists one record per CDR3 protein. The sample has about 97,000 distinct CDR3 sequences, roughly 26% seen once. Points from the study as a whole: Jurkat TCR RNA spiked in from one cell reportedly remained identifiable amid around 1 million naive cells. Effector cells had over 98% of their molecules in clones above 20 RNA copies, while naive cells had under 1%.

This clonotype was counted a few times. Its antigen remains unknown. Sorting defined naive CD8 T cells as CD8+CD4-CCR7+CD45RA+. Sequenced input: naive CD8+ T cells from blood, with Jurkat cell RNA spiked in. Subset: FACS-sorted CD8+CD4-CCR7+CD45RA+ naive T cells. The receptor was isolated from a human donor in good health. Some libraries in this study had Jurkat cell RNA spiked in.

The CDR3 coding sequence is TGCGCCAGCAGTTCCATGGGACAGGGTAACACCGGGGAGCTGTTTTTT. The encoded protein is CASSSMGQGNTGELFF. V usage is TRBV5-1 and J usage is TRBJ2-2, with 9 bases fitting TRBD1. V dropped 5 bases and J dropped 2; count of bases not matched to a gene: 7. Germline values: CDR1 SGHRS, CDR2 YFSETQ. This CDR3 contains 16 residues.